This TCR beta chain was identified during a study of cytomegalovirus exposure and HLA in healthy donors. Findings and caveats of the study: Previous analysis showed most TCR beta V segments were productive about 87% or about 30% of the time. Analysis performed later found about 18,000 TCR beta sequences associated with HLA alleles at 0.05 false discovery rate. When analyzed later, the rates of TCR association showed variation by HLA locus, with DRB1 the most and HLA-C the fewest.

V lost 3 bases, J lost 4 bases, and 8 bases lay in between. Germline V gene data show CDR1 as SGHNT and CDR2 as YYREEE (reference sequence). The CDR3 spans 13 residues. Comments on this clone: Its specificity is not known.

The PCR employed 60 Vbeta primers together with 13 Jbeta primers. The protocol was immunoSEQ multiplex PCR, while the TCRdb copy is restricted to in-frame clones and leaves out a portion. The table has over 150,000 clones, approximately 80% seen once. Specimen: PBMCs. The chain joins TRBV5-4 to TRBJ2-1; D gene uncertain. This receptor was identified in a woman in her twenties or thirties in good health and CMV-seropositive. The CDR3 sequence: CASSSVPYNEQFF. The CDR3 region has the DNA TGTGCCAGCAGCTCAGTACCTTACAATGAGCAGTTCTTC.